This TCR beta chain derives from a study of cytomegalovirus exposure and HLA in healthy donors. The study, taken as a whole, reports: Differences between HLA loci emerged in a later analysis of TCR association rates, with DRB1 most and HLA-C fewest.

Both 60 Vbeta primers and 13 Jbeta primers went into the PCR. TCRdb's copy holds only in-frame clones and misses some; the assay was immunoSEQ multiplex PCR. The top ten clones hold 9.5% to 15% of a sample with about 130,000 clones, 65% to 80% of them seen once. V was shortened by 2 bases and J by 1 base, with 9 bases between the two germline ends. The CDR3 is 15 residues long. CDR1 is MNHNS and CDR2 is SASEGT in the germline V gene. To note about this clone: Its target is unknown.

Sequencing was performed on PBMCs. This chain links TRBV6-1 with TRBJ2-4, with D possibly matching TRBD2 (5 bases). The sequence was obtained from a middle-aged woman in good health and CMV-seropositive. CDR3 in DNA: TGTGCCAGCAGTGAACCGGGATCGGCCAAAAACATTCAGTACTTC. Its protein is CASSEPGSAKNIQYF.